This T cell receptor beta chain was identified during a study of regulatory T cells in long-lasting Graves disease. Losses at the gene ends were 6 bases for V and 3 bases for J; bases not matched to a gene: 11. In germline, CDR1 is MNHEY, CDR2 SMNVEV (reference sequence). The CDR3 sequence is 15 residues long. TCR beta libraries were built with iRepertoire HTBI primers and Arm-PCR of CDR3 regions. TCRdb reprocessed the multiplex PCR reads with MiXCR, giving one entry per CDR3 protein. The profile shows about 540,000 distinct CDR3 sequences, less than 15% of them singletons. This clonotype was observed many times. Time point defined: newly diagnosed GD, antithyroid drugs for less than 3 months. Generation of the TCR library employed RNA extracted from PBMCs. This same sample was also taken into another study, of T cells in Graves' hyperthyroidism and ophthalmopathy.

The chain couples TRBV27 to TRBJ2-7, with 7 bases aligning to TRBD2. This material consisted of peripheral blood mononuclear cells (PBMCs), taken at new diagnosis, from a patient treated with antithyroid drugs. The sequence was obtained from a man between 25 and 39 years old with Graves disease. This CDR3 is CASSLRAGEIYEQYF. The DNA of the CDR3 is TGTGCCAGCAGCCTCCGGGCGGGAGAGATCTACGAGCAGTACTTC.